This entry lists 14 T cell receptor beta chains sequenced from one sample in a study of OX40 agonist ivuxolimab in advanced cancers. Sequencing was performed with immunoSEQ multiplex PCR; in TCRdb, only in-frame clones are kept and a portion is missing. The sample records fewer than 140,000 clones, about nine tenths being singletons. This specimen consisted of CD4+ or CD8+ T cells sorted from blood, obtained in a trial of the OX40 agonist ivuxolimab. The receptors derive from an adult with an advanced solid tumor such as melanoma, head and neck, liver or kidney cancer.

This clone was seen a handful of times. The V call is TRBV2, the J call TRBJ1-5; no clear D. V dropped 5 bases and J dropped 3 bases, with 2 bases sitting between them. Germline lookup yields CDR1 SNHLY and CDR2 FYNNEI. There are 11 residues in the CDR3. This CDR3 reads CASSNNQPQHF. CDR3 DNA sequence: TGTGCCAGCAGTAACAATCAGCCCCAGCATTTT.

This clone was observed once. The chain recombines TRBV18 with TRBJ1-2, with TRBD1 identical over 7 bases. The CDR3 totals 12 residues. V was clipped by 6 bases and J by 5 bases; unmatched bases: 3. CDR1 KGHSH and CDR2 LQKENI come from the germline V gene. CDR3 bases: TGTGCCAGCTCGGGACAGCTTTATGGCTACACCTTC. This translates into CASSGQLYGYTF.

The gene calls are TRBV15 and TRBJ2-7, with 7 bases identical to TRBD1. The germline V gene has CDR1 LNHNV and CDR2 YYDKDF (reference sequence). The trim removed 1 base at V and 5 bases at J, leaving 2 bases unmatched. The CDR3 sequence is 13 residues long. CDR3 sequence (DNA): TGTGCCACCAGCAGAGGACAGGGCCACGAGCAGTACTTC. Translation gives CATSRGQGHEQYF.

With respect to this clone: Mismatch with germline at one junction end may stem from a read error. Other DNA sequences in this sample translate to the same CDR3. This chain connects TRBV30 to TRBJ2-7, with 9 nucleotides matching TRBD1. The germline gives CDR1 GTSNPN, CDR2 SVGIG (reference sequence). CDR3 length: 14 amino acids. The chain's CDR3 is CAWRAGTGFHEQYF. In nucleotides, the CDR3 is TGTGCTTGGAGGGCCGGGACAGGGTTCCACGAGCAGTACTTC. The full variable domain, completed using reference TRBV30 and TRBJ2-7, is SQTIHQWPATLVQPVGSPLSLECTVEGTSNPNLYWYRQAAGRGLQLLFYSVGIGQISSEVPQNLSASRPQDRQFILSSKKLLLSDSGFYLCAWRAGTGFHEQYFGPGTRLTVT.

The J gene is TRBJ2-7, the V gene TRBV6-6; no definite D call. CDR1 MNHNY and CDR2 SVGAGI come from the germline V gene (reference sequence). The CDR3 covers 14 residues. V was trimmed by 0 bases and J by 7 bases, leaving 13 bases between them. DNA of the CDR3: TGTGCCAGCAGTTACTCGAGGCAGTTTGGGGAGCAGTACTTC. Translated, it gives CASSYSRQFGEQYF.

The CDR3 loop reads CASSLFNADTQYF. Written as DNA, the CDR3 is TGTGCCAGCAGCTTATTTAACGCAGATACGCAGTATTTT. V is TRBV7-6 and J is TRBJ2-3, with no clear D. This CDR3 contains 13 residues. Deletions cut 2 bases from V and 4 bases from J, with 7 bases between. Germline V gene lookup returns CDR1 SGHVS and CDR2 FNYEAQ.

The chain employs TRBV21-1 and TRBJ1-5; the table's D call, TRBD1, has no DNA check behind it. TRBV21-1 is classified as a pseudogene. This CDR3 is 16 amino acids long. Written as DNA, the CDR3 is TGTGCCAGCAGCAAGACAGGGATCGTAAGCAATCAGCCCCAGCATTTT. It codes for CASSKTGIVSNQPQHF.

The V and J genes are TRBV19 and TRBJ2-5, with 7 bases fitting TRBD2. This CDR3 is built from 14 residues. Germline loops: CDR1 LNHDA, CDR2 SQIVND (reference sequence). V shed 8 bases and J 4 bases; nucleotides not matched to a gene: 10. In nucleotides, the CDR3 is TGTGCCAGTTCGGAGCGGGGCCTTGGAGAGACCCAGTACTTC. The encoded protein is CASSERGLGETQYF.

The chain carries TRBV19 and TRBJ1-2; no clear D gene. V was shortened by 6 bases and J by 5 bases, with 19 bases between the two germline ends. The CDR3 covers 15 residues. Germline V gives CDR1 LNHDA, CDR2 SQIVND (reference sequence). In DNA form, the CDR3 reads TGTGCCAGTAGCCAAATCCCCTCGGTTGGGTATGGCTACACCTTC. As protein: CASSQIPSVGYGYTF.

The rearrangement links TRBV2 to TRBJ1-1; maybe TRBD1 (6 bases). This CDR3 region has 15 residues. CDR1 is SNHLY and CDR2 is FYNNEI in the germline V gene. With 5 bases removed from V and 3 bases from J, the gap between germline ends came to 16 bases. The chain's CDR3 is CASSRQTGAYTEAFF. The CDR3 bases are TGTGCCAGCAGTCGTCAGACGGGGGCTTACACTGAAGCTTTCTTT.

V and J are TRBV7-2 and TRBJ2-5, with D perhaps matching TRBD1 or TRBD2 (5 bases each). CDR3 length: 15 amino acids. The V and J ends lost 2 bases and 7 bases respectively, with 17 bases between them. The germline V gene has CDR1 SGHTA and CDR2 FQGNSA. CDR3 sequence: CASSLRPGYEGTQYF. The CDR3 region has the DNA TGTGCCAGCAGCTTAAGGCCAGGGTACGAGGGGACCCAGTACTTC.

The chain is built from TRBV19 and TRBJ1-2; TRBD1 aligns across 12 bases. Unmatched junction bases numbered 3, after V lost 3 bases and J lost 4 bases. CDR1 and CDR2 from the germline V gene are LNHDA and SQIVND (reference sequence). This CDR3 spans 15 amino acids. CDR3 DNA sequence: TGTGCCAGTAGTATGGGGACAGGGGGCGGCTATGGCTACACCTTC. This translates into CASSMGTGGGYGYTF.

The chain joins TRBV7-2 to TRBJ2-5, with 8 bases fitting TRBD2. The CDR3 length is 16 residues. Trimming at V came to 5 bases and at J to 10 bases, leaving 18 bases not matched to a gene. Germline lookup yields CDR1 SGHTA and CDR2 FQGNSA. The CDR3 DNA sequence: TGTGCCAGCAGCCCCACCCCTGGGGCGGGGCGGGGGGTCCAGTACTTC. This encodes CASSPTPGAGRGVQYF.

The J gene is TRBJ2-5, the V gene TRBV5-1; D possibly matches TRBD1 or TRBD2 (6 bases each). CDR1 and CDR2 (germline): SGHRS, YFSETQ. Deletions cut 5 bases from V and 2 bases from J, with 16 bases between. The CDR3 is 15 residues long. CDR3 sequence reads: CASSFTGGPQETQYF. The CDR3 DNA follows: TGCGCCAGCAGTTTCACTGGGGGGCCGCAAGAGACCCAGTACTTC.